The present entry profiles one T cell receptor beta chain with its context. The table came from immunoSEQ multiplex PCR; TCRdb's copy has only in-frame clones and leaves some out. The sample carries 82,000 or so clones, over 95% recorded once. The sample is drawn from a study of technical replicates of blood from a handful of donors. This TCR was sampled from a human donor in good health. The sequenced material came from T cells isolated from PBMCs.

The CDR3 nucleotides are TGTGCCAGCAGCTTAGTTATAACAGCGGGGTCCGGTCGACCGTCCTACGAGCAGTACTTC. Translating gives CASSLVITAGSGRPSYEQYF. The chain carries TRBV7-8 and TRBJ2-7; 7 nucleotides agree with TRBD2. Germline CDR1 and CDR2: SGHVS and FQNEAQ. The ends lost 1 base at V and 1 base at J; junction bases unmatched: 19. The CDR3 is 20 residues long.